This TCR beta chain comes out of a study of T cell responses to AZD1222 COVID-19 vaccine. On this clone: What it recognizes is unknown.

TCRdb's table, derived via immunoSEQ multiplex PCR, lists solely in-frame clones and lacks some. The data show about 130,000 clones, more than 75% seen once. Findings and limits, study-wide: Clonal diversity was possibly underestimated; the donors were predominantly white British and more often female. The study sampled repertoires only after the peak T cell response. Baseline seropositivity occurred in only six AZD1222 recipients. Receipt of two AZD1222 doses was followed by a rise in Spike-specific TCR breadth and depth.

The sequence derives from an adult in good health. The sample in question was peripheral blood, obtained on day 0 of AZD1222 vaccination.

In DNA form, the CDR3 reads TGTGCCACCAGCAGGGGACTAGCGGGGGGCCTGGAGACCCAGTACTTC. It codes for CATSRGLAGGLETQYF. V is TRBV15 and J is TRBJ2-5, with 15 nucleotides matching TRBD2. Per germline, CDR1 LNHNV and CDR2 YYDKDF (reference sequence). CDR3 length equals 16 residues. Losses at the gene ends were 3 bases for V and 5 bases for J; bases not matched to a gene: 4.